The entry that follows covers one T cell receptor (beta chain) sequence. TCRdb keeps only in-frame clones here, not all; method: immunoSEQ multiplex PCR. The sample carries around 120,000 clones, about 87% recorded once. This sample is drawn from a study of cytomegalovirus exposure and HLA in healthy donors. Germline values: CDR1 SGHAT, CDR2 FQNNGV. The junction had 13 bases not matched to a gene; V was cut back by 5 bases and J by 7 bases. This CDR3 has 16 amino acids. Sequenced input: PBMCs. The TCR comes from a man aged 18 to 29 in good health and CMV-seronegative. This chain links TRBV11-2 with TRBJ2-1, with 8 bases lining up with TRBD2. CDR3 region: CASSRRGQRELNEQFF. The CDR3 DNA sequence: TGTGCCAGCAGCCGTAGAGGGCAGCGGGAGCTAAATGAGCAGTTCTTC. Full variable domain (remainder filled in from reference TRBV11-2 and TRBJ2-1): EAGVAQSPRYKIIEKRQSVAFWCNPISGHATLYWYQQILGQGPKLLIQFQNNGVVDDSQLPKDRFSAERLKGVDSTLKIQPAKLEDSAVYLCASSRRGQRELNEQFFGPGTRLTVL.